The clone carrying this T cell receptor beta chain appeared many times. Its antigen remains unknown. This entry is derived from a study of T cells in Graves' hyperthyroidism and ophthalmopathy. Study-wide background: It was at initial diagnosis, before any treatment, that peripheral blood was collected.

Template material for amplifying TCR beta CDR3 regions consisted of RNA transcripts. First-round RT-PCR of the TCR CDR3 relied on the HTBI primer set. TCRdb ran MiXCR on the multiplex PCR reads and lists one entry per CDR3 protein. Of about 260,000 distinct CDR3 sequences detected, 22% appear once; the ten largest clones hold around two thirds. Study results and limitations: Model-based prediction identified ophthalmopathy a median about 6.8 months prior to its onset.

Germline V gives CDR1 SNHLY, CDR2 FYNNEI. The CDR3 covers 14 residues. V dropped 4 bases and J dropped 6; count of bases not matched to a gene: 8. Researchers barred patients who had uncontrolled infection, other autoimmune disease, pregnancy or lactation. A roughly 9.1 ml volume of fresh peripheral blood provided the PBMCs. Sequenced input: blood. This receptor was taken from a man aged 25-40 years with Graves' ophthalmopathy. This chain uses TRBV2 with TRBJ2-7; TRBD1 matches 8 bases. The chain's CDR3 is CASSVVQGAAEQYF. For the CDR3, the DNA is TGTGCCAGCAGTGTGGTCCAGGGGGCTGCCGAGCAGTACTTC.